The 21 T cell receptor beta chains below come from one sample, sequenced in a study of spatial heterogeneity in lung cancer. Specified time point: sample taken at primary tumor resection. Sequencing of whole RNA from tumor, nontumor lung or frozen PBMC involved no sorting. MiXCR, run by TCRdb on the 5' RACE reads, gives a single entry per CDR3 protein. The table records 75,000 to 85,000 distinct CDR3 sequences, approximately 20% of them present only once. This material consisted of PBMCs, taken at surgery. All receptors derive from a male donor with early-stage non-small cell lung cancer.

This clonotype appeared a few times. The chain recombines TRBV6-2 or TRBV6-3 with TRBJ2-5, with 10 bases that match TRBD2. Losses at the gene ends were 5 bases for V and 3 bases for J; bases not matched to a gene: 6. The length of the CDR3 is 15 residues. Germline lookup yields CDR1 MNHEY and CDR2 SVGEGT. CDR3: CASSLTSGDEETQYF. CDR3 DNA sequence: TGTGCCAGCAGTCTAACTAGCGGGGATGAAGAGACCCAGTACTTC.

This clonotype showed up just a few times. This sequence joins TRBV3-1 and TRBJ2-1; 12 nucleotides align to TRBD2. V trimming: 0 bases; J trimming: 6 bases; junction bases outside the gene matches: 6. Germline CDR1 is LGHDT and CDR2 is YNNKEL (reference sequence). The CDR3 loop spans 17 amino acids. The CDR3 coding sequence is TGTGCCAGCAGCCAAGAGTGGCTAGCGGGGGGGCGCAATGAGCAGTTCTTC. The encoded protein is CASSQEWLAGGRNEQFF.

This chain links TRBV18 with TRBJ2-7; D is uncertain. The CDR3 is 15 residues long. The V and J ends lost 3 bases and 2 bases respectively, with 14 bases between them. Per germline, CDR1 KGHSH and CDR2 LQKENI. The CDR3 loop reads CASSPSAASTYEQYF. The DNA of the CDR3 is TGTGCCAGCTCACCTAGTGCTGCTTCCACCTACGAGCAGTACTTC.

This clonotype was recorded a few times. This chain uses TRBV9 with TRBJ2-7; tentative D call: TRBD1 (5 bases). This CDR3 has 15 residues. V lost 4 bases to trimming and J lost 2 bases, with 16 bases between them. CDR1 is SGDLS, CDR2 YYNGEE, per germline. In nucleotides, the CDR3 is TGTGCCAGCAGCCCTCAGGGCGAGGTCCCCTACGAGCAGTACTTC. This codes for CASSPQGEVPYEQYF.

The V gene is TRBV7-3, the J gene TRBJ2-1; 12 nucleotides match TRBD2. The length of the CDR3 is 19 residues. Germline V gene sequence: CDR1 SGHTA, CDR2 FQGTGA. V was pared by 5 bases and J by 0 bases, with 11 bases of the junction left unmatched. The CDR3 spells CASSQSGTSGPSSYNEQFF. The DNA for the CDR3 is TGTGCCAGCAGCCAATCCGGGACTAGCGGGCCCAGCTCCTACAATGAGCAGTTCTTC. Supplemented by reference TRBV7-3 and TRBJ2-1, the full variable domain reads GAGVSQTPSNKVTEKGKYVELRCDPISGHTALYWYRQSLGQGPEFLIYFQGTGAADDSGLPNDRFFAVRPEGSVSTLKIQRTERGDSAVYLCASSQSGTSGPSSYNEQFFGPGTRLTVL.

This clonotype was picked up a small number of times. The J gene is TRBJ1-5, the V gene TRBV10-2; no definite D call. CDR1 and CDR2 (germline): WSHSY, SAAADI. This CDR3 region has 13 residues. V lost 3 bases and J lost 4, with 7 bases in between. The CDR3 reads CASSEGLNQPQHF. The CDR3 region has the DNA TGCGCCAGCAGTGAAGGACTAAATCAGCCCCAGCATTTT.

This chain joins TRBV10-3 and TRBJ2-7, with 8 bases identical to TRBD2. Unmatched junction bases numbered 7, after V lost 3 bases and J lost 6 bases. Germline V gene data show CDR1 as ENHRY and CDR2 as SYGVKD. This CDR3 region has 14 residues. CDR3 in amino acids: CAISDSAGAREQYF. The CDR3, as DNA: TGTGCCATCAGTGACTCAGCGGGGGCACGCGAGCAGTACTTC.

This clonotype was counted only a few times. The V and J genes are TRBV7-9 and TRBJ1-1, with D possibly being TRBD1 (5 bases). The CDR3 spans 12 residues. Germline V gives CDR1 SEHNR, CDR2 FQNEAQ (reference sequence). Trimming took off 5 bases at V and 11 bases at J, with 15 bases between the two ends. CDR3 bases: TGTGCCAGCAGCCGAGGGGACTGGCGGGCTTTCTTT. This translates into CASSRGDWRAFF.

The chain links TRBV7-7 to TRBJ1-3, with D tentatively TRBD1 (6 bases). CDR3 length equals 14 residues. Looked up from germline, CDR1 is SSHAT and CDR2 is FNYEAQ (reference sequence). The CDR3 spells CAISEQGPGNTIYF. As DNA, the CDR3 is TGTGCTATCTCGGAACAGGGACCTGGAAACACCATATATTTT.

CDR3 in amino acids: CASSSRRPGELFF. The DNA for the CDR3 is TGTGCCAGCAGTTCCAGGCGTCCCGGGGAGCTGTTTTTT. V and J are TRBV2 and TRBJ2-2; unclear D gene. Germline CDR1 and CDR2: SNHLY and FYNNEI. The CDR3 has 13 amino acids. Between the trimmed V and J ends, which lost 5 bases and 6 bases, there was a span of 10 bases.

This clonotype has a count of ten or more. The rearrangement uses TRBV27 and TRBJ2-3; D is possibly TRBD1 (5 bases). V lost 8 bases, J lost 10 bases, and 13 bases lay in between. The germline V gene has CDR1 MNHEY and CDR2 SMNVEV (reference sequence). This CDR3 is built from 11 residues. CDR3 in amino acids: CASQTGLAQYF. CDR3 coding DNA: TGTGCCAGCCAAACAGGCCTGGCGCAGTATTTT.

This clonotype came up a few times. V and J are TRBV11-3 and TRBJ2-5, with 7 bases aligning to TRBD2. The CDR3 totals 16 residues. The germline V gene has CDR1 SGHNT and CDR2 YENEEA. V shed 1 base and J 5 bases; nucleotides not matched to a gene: 10. This CDR3 reads CASSLVSAGDAETQYF. In DNA form, the CDR3 reads TGTGCCAGCAGCTTAGTTTCGGCGGGGGACGCGGAGACCCAGTACTTC.

This clonotype showed up just a few times. The chain joins TRBV7-2 to TRBJ1-2; unclear D gene. V was shortened by 4 bases and J by 2 bases, with 17 bases between the two germline ends. Per the germline V gene, CDR1 is SGHTA and CDR2 is FQGNSA. The CDR3 consists of 16 residues. CDR3 residues: CASSSYSRELNYGYTF. In DNA, the CDR3 is TGTGCCAGCAGCTCCTACTCACGGGAGTTAAACTATGGCTACACCTTC.

The rearrangement joins TRBV12-3 or TRBV12-4 to TRBJ2-1; 7 nucleotides match TRBD1. There are 13 residues in the CDR3. J was trimmed by 8 bases and V by 6 bases; bases with no gene match: 7. The CDR3 nucleotides read TGTGCCAGCAGCCCTGGTGGGACAGATGAGCAGTTCTTC. This sequence encodes CASSPGGTDEQFF.

About this clonotype: One end of the junction varies from germline; a read error may be responsible. The chain combines TRBV7-2 with TRBJ1-5; D uncertain. CDR1 and CDR2 from the germline V gene are SGHTA and FQGNSA. The CDR3 length is 15 residues. CDR3 sequence: CASSPLGSGNQLQHF. For the CDR3, the DNA is TGTGCCAGCAGCCCCCTCGGGAGTGGAAATCAGCTCCAGCATTTT.

This clonotype was recorded at least ten times. One end of the junction fails to match germline, which may point to a read error. V gene TRBV5-1 combines with J gene TRBJ2-5; D is unclear. Germline V gene sequence: CDR1 SGHRS, CDR2 YFSETQ. The CDR3 runs to 11 residues. Written as DNA, the CDR3 is TGTGCCAGCAGTGTTCAAGAGACCCAGTACTTC. It is translated as CASSVQETQYF.

In nucleotides, the CDR3 is TGCAGCGTTCGGGGGCGCTGGGAAGGGGAGAATGAGCAGTTCTTC. This codes for CSVRGRWEGENEQFF. The rearrangement links TRBV29-1 to TRBJ2-1; D may correspond to TRBD1 or TRBD2 (6 bases each). This CDR3 region has 15 residues. The V gene lost 5 bases and the J gene lost 7 bases, with 21 bases spanning the gap. Germline assignment: CDR1 SQVTM and CDR2 ANQGSEA.

V usage is TRBV5-5 and J usage is TRBJ2-4; 8 bases line up with TRBD2. This CDR3 contains 17 residues. The J segment lost 0 bases and the V segment lost 0 bases, leaving 5 bases of the junction unmatched. The germline V gene has CDR1 SGHKS and CDR2 YYEKEE (reference sequence). In DNA, the CDR3 is TGTGCCAGCAGCTTGGCGGATAGCGGGATAGCCAAAAACATTCAGTACTTC. It codes for CASSLADSGIAKNIQYF.

The rearrangement uses TRBV7-3 and TRBJ2-1; D is tentatively TRBD1 or TRBD2 (6 bases each). V was clipped by 5 bases and J by 3 bases, with 17 bases between them. This CDR3 spans 16 amino acids. Germline V gene lookup returns CDR1 SGHTA and CDR2 FQGTGA. CDR3 DNA sequence: TGTGCCAGCAGCCTAGGGCCCGGGGGCAACTACAATGAGCAGTTCTTC. Its translation: CASSLGPGGNYNEQFF.

CDR3 loop: CASSLHPGTPYNEQFF. The CDR3 coding sequence is TGTGCCAGCAGTTTACACCCCGGGACTCCCTACAATGAGCAGTTCTTC. The chain uses TRBV27 and TRBJ2-1, with D perhaps matching TRBD2 (6 bases). The CDR3 totals 16 residues. Germline CDR1 and CDR2: MNHEY and SMNVEV (reference sequence). V shed 2 bases and J shed 2 bases, with 13 bases lying between them.

With regard to this clonotype: This clone may be a read error of a much larger clone one base away. DNA of the CDR3: TGCAGCGTTGGCGGACAGCTACACACTGAAGATTTCTTT. It encodes CSVGGQLHTEDFF. The rearrangement joins TRBV29-1 to TRBJ1-1; perhaps TRBD1 as D (6 bases). This CDR3 contains 13 residues. The germline V gene encodes CDR1 SQVTM and CDR2 ANQGSEA. The entire variable domain, with the rest obtained from reference TRBV29-1 and TRBJ1-1, is as follows: SAVISQKPSRDICQRGTSLTIQCQVDSQVTMMFWYRQQPGQSLTLIATANQGSEATYESGFVIDKFPISRPNLTFSTLTVSNMSPEDSSIYLCSVGGQLHTEDFFGQGTRLTVV.